This TCR beta chain was captured by sequencing in a study of beta chain features in type 1 diabetes. Study context: Patients were similar to healthy donors in age and gender (as well as in cell yields).

J lost 2 bases, V lost 4 bases, and 5 bases had no gene match. Germline CDR1 and CDR2: SEHNR and FQNEAQ (reference sequence). The CDR3 has 15 amino acids. This clone was counted between two and nine times. One heparinised draw, averaging around 120 mL, was taken per donor. The whole isolated RNA underwent reverse transcription, so sequencing captured expressed TCRB transcripts. The method was immunoSEQ multiplex PCR; TCRdb's version includes in-frame clones alone and lacks a portion of them. Of 250,000 or so clones listed, around 26% are singletons. The material sequenced was central memory CD4+ T cells from blood. This TCR was sampled from a man in his thirties or forties in good health. The J gene is TRBJ2-3, the V gene TRBV7-9, with TRBD2 matching 8 bases. CDR3 in DNA: TGTGCCAGCAGCTCAGCGGGGGTTCACACAGATACGCAGTATTTT. This codes for CASSSAGVHTDTQYF.